The 8 T cell receptor beta chains given below trace back to one sample, sequenced in a study of cytomegalovirus exposure and HLA in healthy donors. The data were produced by immunoSEQ multiplex PCR, yet TCRdb's version contains in-frame clones alone and is incomplete. The sample includes more than 200,000 clones, roughly 91% of them seen just once. The sample was PBMCs. All receptors derive from a woman in her twenties or thirties in good health and CMV-seronegative.

The V call is TRBV14, the J call TRBJ2-6; D unclear. V was cut by 2 bases and J by 2 bases, with 13 bases left in between. This CDR3 spans 17 amino acids. CDR1 is SGHDN and CDR2 is FVKESK in the germline V gene. CDR3: CASSQLEDLAGANVLTF. In DNA form, the CDR3 reads TGTGCCAGCAGCCAACTAGAGGACCTAGCTGGGGCCAACGTCCTGACTTTC.

The rearrangement links TRBV27 to TRBJ1-2, with TRBD1 as a possible D gene (6 bases). This CDR3 is built from 14 residues. Deletions cut 6 bases from V and 4 bases from J, with 15 bases between. Germline V gives CDR1 MNHEY, CDR2 SMNVEV (reference sequence). The CDR3 DNA is TGTGCCAGCAGATTTAGGGGGGCGAGCTATGGCTACACCTTC. Translation gives CASRFRGASYGYTF.

This sequence joins TRBV6-5 and TRBJ2-3; the match to TRBD2 covers 9 bases. Germline CDR1 reads MNHEY; CDR2 reads SVGAGI. CDR3 length: 16 amino acids. Unmatched junction bases numbered 7, after V lost 4 bases and J lost 2 bases. CDR3 region: CASSWGASGITDTQYF. The CDR3 nucleotides are TGTGCCAGCAGTTGGGGTGCTAGCGGGATCACAGATACGCAGTATTTT.

This clone has more than one count but fewer than ten. V gene TRBV19 combines with J gene TRBJ1-1, with 7 bases that match TRBD1. This CDR3 is 14 amino acids long. The J segment lost 3 bases and the V segment lost 6 bases, leaving 7 bases of the junction unmatched. Germline CDR1 and CDR2: LNHDA and SQIVND (reference sequence). CDR3 residues: CASSLGQAYTEAFF. The CDR3 bases are TGTGCCAGTAGCCTAGGACAGGCCTACACTGAAGCTTTCTTT.

The rearrangement joins TRBV28 to TRBJ2-1, with a possible D match to TRBD2 (6 bases). The CDR3 is 15 residues long. From germline, CDR1 is MDHEN and CDR2 SYDVKM. Deletions cut 4 bases from V and 7 bases from J, with 17 bases between. This chain's CDR3 is CASSSRVAATNEQFF. DNA for the CDR3: TGTGCCAGCAGTTCCCGGGTAGCGGCTACTAATGAGCAGTTCTTC. The full variable domain, rest sourced from reference TRBV28 and TRBJ2-1, is DVKVTQSSRYLVKRTGEKVFLECVQDMDHENMFWYRQDPGLGLRLIYFSYDVKMKEKGDIPEGYSVSREKKERFSLILESASTNQTSMYLCASSSRVAATNEQFFGPGTRLTVL.

The chain has TRBV11-2 and TRBJ2-7, with 10 bases lining up with TRBD2. Germline assignment: CDR1 SGHAT and CDR2 FQNNGV. The CDR3 loop spans 15 amino acids. J gave up 2 bases and V 5 bases, and 6 bases lay outside the gene matches. CDR3 region: CASSVLAGSTYEQYF. The CDR3 DNA is TGTGCCAGCAGCGTACTAGCGGGGTCGACCTACGAGCAGTACTTC.

In the case of this clone: Different DNA sequences within this sample yield the same CDR3. V and J are TRBV9 and TRBJ2-3, with D uncertain. This CDR3 is 13 amino acids long. In germline, CDR1 is SGDLS, CDR2 YYNGEE. V lost 4 bases, J lost 3 bases, and 9 bases lay in between. CDR3 bases: TGTGCCAGCAGCCCCTCCGGTACAGATACGCAGTATTTT. Protein: CASSPSGTDTQYF.

The chain couples TRBV13 to TRBJ2-7, with 8 positions matching TRBD1. Germline trimming cut 5 bases from V and 1 base from J; bases unmatched to any gene: 10. The CDR3 is made up of 16 amino acids. Germline V gene data show CDR1 as PRHDT and CDR2 as FYEKMQ (reference sequence). CDR3 protein: CASSRRTQGASYEQYF. CDR3 in DNA: TGTGCCAGCAGCCGACGAACCCAGGGGGCTTCCTACGAGCAGTACTTC.